The rows below give T cell receptor beta chains drawn from one sample of a study of shared clonotypes between healthy human individuals. Profiling relied on immunoSEQ multiplex PCR, and the TCRdb table lists in-frame clones only, not all of them. The sample has approximately 2.5 million clones; around 94% are singletons. The sequencing input was naive CD4+ T cells sorted from blood. The receptors derive from a man younger than 35 in good health. Both conserved end residues are part of each CDR3. Fields, in order: D gene, clone size, V gene, J gene, CDR3 DNA, CDR3 protein. The D gene is left open where the match is weak. Clone size appears in some rows only: once, few, many, or a class for an expanded clone.

>-|-|TRBV5-4|TRBJ2-5
TGTGCCAGCTTTGACACCCGGGGAGGAGAGACCCAGTACTTC
CASFDTRGGETQYF
>TRBD2|-|TRBV11-2|TRBJ2-7
TGTGCCAGCAGCCCTAGCGGGGGGCCCGAGCAGTACTTC
CASSPSGGPEQYF
>-|-|TRBV5-8|TRBJ1-1
TGTGCCAGCAGCTATGGACAGCGAGCGAACACTGAAGCTTTCTTT
CASSYGQRANTEAFF
>TRBD2|-|TRBV12-5|TRBJ2-1
TGTGCTAGTGGGCAAGAAGGACTAGCGAACAATGAGCAGTTCTTC
CASGQEGLANNEQFF
>-|-|TRBV19|TRBJ2-2
TGTGCCAGTAGTATGAGGGGGGTGAGCGGGTCATGGAACACCGGGGAGCTGTTTTTT
CASSMRGVSGSWNTGELFF
>-|-|TRBV5-6|TRBJ1-5
TGTGCCAGCAGCTTGAGGAGGGTGGGGAATCAGCCCCAGCATTTT
CASSLRRVGNQPQHF
>TRBD1|few|TRBV6-1|TRBJ1-5
TGTGCCAGCAGTGAAGGCCGGGACAGGGGAGCTAATCAGCCCCAGCATTTT
CASSEGRDRGANQPQHF
>-|-|TRBV5-1|TRBJ1-1
TGCGCCAGCAGCTTGGGGGGTAGGCAGAACACTGAAGCTTTCTTT
CASSLGGRQNTEAFF
>-|-|TRBV4-1|TRBJ2-7
TGCGCCAGCAGCCTGTATTCCATTGCCTACGAGCAGTACTTC
CASSLYSIAYEQYF
>TRBD2|-|TRBV7-2|TRBJ2-3
TGTGCCAGCAGAACTCCCGGGTTAGCGGGAGTCGGGGCGCAGTATTTT
CASRTPGLAGVGAQYF
>-|-|TRBV11-2|TRBJ1-4
TGTGCCAGCAGCTTAGTCAGGGGCGGTGAAAAACTGTTTTTT
CASSLVRGGEKLFF
>-|-|TRBV5-1|TRBJ2-1
TGCGCCAGCAGCAGGGACCCCCAGGCCAATGAGCAGTTCTTC
CASSRDPQANEQFF
>-|once|TRBV19|TRBJ1-5
TGTGCCAGTAGTATCGCACATGGGAGGAGCAATCAGCCCCAGCATTTT
CASSIAHGRSNQPQHF
>TRBD1|-|TRBV5-1|TRBJ1-1
TGCGCCAGCAGCTTGGGAGGGGGCCAAAACACTGAAGCTTTCTTT
CASSLGGGQNTEAFF
>-|-|TRBV5-3|TRBJ1-4
TGTGCCAGAAGCTTTCCAAAGGGTGCGGGAGGTGAAAAACTGTTTTTT
CARSFPKGAGGEKLFF
>-|-|TRBV5-1|TRBJ2-5
TGCGCCAGCAGCTTCCGGGAGCTAACCTATCGAGAGACCCAGTACTTC
CASSFRELTYRETQYF
>TRBD2|-|TRBV11-3|TRBJ2-3
TGTGCCAGCAGCGCACTAGCGGGAGGACCTGATACGCAGTATTTT
CASSALAGGPDTQYF
>TRBD2|-|TRBV6-1|TRBJ2-1
TGTGCCAGCAGTGACTGGGAGCGGGGGGGCCGCGATGAGCAGTTCTTC
CASSDWERGGRDEQFF
>TRBD1|-|TRBV11-2|TRBJ2-5
TGTGCCAGCAGCCTAAAAACAGGGGGCGGGCGAGAGACCCAGTACTTC
CASSLKTGGGRETQYF
>TRBD1|-|TRBV5-6|TRBJ1-2
TGTGCCAGCAGCTTGCCAGGGGGCTATGGCTACACCTTC
CASSLPGGYGYTF
>-|once|TRBV20-1|TRBJ1-2
TGCAGTGCTAGGGTGGGCTATGGCTACACCTTC
CSARVGYGYTF
>-|-|TRBV19|TRBJ2-7
TGTGCCAGTAGTAACCGGCTCGACAGACCCTACGAGCAGTACTTC
CASSNRLDRPYEQYF
>-|-|TRBV18|TRBJ2-7
TGTGCCAGCTCACCCAAGTCGGGAGAGCAGTACTTC
CASSPKSGEQYF
>-|-|TRBV30|TRBJ2-5
TGTGCCTGGAGTGAACAGGGTCAAGAGACCCAGTACTTC
CAWSEQGQETQYF
>-|-|TRBV10-3|TRBJ2-1
TGTGCCATCAGTCCTCCCGCCAAGGCGGGTGAGCAGTTCTTC
CAISPPAKAGEQFF
>TRBD1|-|TRBV5-1|TRBJ1-4
TGCGCCAGCAGCTTGGGACAGGGGACAGAGACTAATGAAAAACTGTTTTTT
CASSLGQGTETNEKLFF
>TRBD1|-|TRBV4-3|TRBJ1-4
TGCGCCAGCAGCCAAGAACAGGGGTACACTAATGAAAAACTGTTTTTT
CASSQEQGYTNEKLFF
>-|-|TRBV7-2|TRBJ2-1
TGTGCCAGCAGCTTAGGCGGTGCGGGGGAGCAGTTCTTC
CASSLGGAGEQFF
>TRBD1|-|TRBV14|TRBJ1-6
TGTGCCAGCAGCCCTGGGACAGGGATGGCACCCCTCCACTTT
CASSPGTGMAPLHF
>-|-|TRBV7-9|TRBJ2-1
TGTGCCAGCAGCTTAGCGCTCCTCAGGGGGGCAAGTATCAATGAGCAGTTCTTC
CASSLALLRGASINEQFF
>-|-|TRBV7-9|TRBJ2-3
TGTGCCAGCAAGGATTATGGGGCAGATACGCAGTATTTT
CASKDYGADTQYF
>TRBD2|-|TRBV19|TRBJ2-3
TGTGCCAGTAGTAAGGAAGGCGGGAGCCAAAGCACAGATACGCAGTATTTT
CASSKEGGSQSTDTQYF
>-|-|TRBV25-1|TRBJ2-6
TGTGCCAGCAGTCCTACAGCATCCAACGTCCTGACTTTC
CASSPTASNVLTF
>-|-|TRBV19|TRBJ2-1
TGTGCCAGTAGCCCTTCAGGCAATGAGCAGTTCTTC
CASSPSGNEQFF
>TRBD1|-|TRBV9|TRBJ1-3
TGTGCCAGCAGCGCCAGACAGGGAGTTAATGTATGGAACACCATATATTTT
CASSARQGVNVWNTIYF
>-|-|TRBV5-4|TRBJ1-4
TGTGCCAGCAGCTTGGGCACCGCGGAGGAAAAACTGTTTTTT
CASSLGTAEEKLFF
>-|-|TRBV6-5|TRBJ1-6
TGTGCCAGCAGTTCAACCCACGGGGGATCACCCCTCCACTTT
CASSSTHGGSPLHF
>-|-|TRBV2|TRBJ2-5
TGTGCCAGCAGCCGTGCCCGGGCACCAGGGGAGACCCAGTACTTC
CASSRARAPGETQYF
>-|-|TRBV2|TRBJ2-3
TGTGCCAGCAGTGAAAGGGTCTCCCCCACAGATACGCAGTATTTT
CASSERVSPTDTQYF
>-|-|TRBV5-5|TRBJ2-7
TGTGCCAGCAGCTTGGCCGCAGAGCGATCCTACGAGCAGTACTTC
CASSLAAERSYEQYF